Listed here is a single T cell receptor (beta chain). TCRdb keeps only in-frame clones here, not all; method: immunoSEQ multiplex PCR. This sample yields 140,000 or so clones, of which about 74% are seen a single time; over 15% belongs to the top ten. Germline V gene sequence: CDR1 SGHDT, CDR2 YYEEEE. V shed 3 bases and J 10 bases; nucleotides not matched to a gene: 7. CDR3 length: 13 amino acids. These data belong to a study of blood T cell repertoires in COVID-19. The chain recombines TRBV5-6 with TRBJ2-4, with 7 positions matching TRBD1. The sequence was obtained from a man between 45 and 60 years old with acute or convalescent COVID-19. The material sequenced was peripheral blood. The CDR3 nucleotides are TGTGCCAGCAGCTCCCGGGACAGCAATATTCAGTACTTC. Protein sequence: CASSSRDSNIQYF.